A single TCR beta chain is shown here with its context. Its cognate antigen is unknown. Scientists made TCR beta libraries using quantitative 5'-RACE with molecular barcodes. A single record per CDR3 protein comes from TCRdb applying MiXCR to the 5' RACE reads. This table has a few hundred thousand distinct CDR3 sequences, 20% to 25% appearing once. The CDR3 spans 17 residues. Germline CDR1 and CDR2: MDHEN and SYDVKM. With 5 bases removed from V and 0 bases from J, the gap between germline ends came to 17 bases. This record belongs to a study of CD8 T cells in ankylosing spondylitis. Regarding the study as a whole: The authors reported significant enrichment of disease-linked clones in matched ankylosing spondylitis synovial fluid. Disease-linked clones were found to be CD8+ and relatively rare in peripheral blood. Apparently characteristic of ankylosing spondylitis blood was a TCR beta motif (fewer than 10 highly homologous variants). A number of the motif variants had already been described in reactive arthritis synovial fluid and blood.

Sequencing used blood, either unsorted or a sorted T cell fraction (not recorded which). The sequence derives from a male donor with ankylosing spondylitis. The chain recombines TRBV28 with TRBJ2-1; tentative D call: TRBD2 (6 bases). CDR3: CASSGLGGPSSYNEQFF. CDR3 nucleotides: TGTGCCAGCAGTGGGCTGGGAGGCCCGAGCTCCTACAATGAGCAGTTCTTC.